The 8 T cell receptor beta chains in this list originate from one sample, sequenced in a study of T cell responses to AZD1222 COVID-19 vaccine. The data were produced by immunoSEQ multiplex PCR, yet TCRdb's version contains in-frame clones alone and is incomplete. The data contain approximately 140,000 clones, approximately 94% of them seen just once; the ten biggest clones take up approximately 5.4%. Sequences were derived from peripheral blood, sampled on day 0 of AZD1222 vaccination. All receptors come from an adult in good health.

This clone was recorded only once. The chain joins TRBV7-2 to TRBJ2-3; D gene ambiguous. This CDR3 spans 15 amino acids. V shed 4 bases and J shed 2 bases, with 13 bases lying between them. The germline CDR1 and CDR2 sequences are SGHTA and FQGNSA. The CDR3 here is CASSWVALYTDTQYF. The CDR3 DNA reads TGTGCCAGCAGCTGGGTTGCACTCTACACAGATACGCAGTATTTT.

This rearrangement joins TRBV27 to TRBJ1-4; unclear D gene. From germline, CDR1 is MNHEY and CDR2 SMNVEV (reference sequence). There are 13 residues in the CDR3. The V and J ends lost 3 bases and 8 bases respectively, with 10 bases between them. CDR3: CASSFIFREKLFF. CDR3 nucleotides: TGTGCCAGCAGTTTTATCTTCCGGGAAAAACTGTTTTTT.

V gene TRBV29-1 combines with J gene TRBJ1-2, with unresolved D. The CDR3 contains 14 residues. Between the trimmed V and J ends, which lost 2 bases and 5 bases, there was a span of 15 bases. Germline CDR1 reads SQVTM; CDR2 reads ANQGSEA. The CDR3 sequence is CSVESGPPGYGYTF. The DNA for the CDR3 is TGCAGCGTTGAAAGCGGGCCCCCAGGTTATGGCTACACCTTC.

This sequence joins TRBV5-4 and TRBJ2-1; D perhaps matches TRBD2 (6 bases). CDR1 is SGHNT and CDR2 is YYREEE in the germline V gene (reference sequence). There are 10 residues in the CDR3. V lost 7 bases and J 7 bases, leaving 6 bases between the germline ends. The CDR3 DNA reads TGTGCCAGCGGAGGGAATGAGCAGTTCTTC. It yields the protein CASGGNEQFF.

The rearrangement joins TRBV27 to TRBJ1-4, with 12 bases fitting TRBD1. Looked up from germline, CDR1 is MNHEY and CDR2 is SMNVEV (reference sequence). V lost 6 bases and J lost 8; bases outside the gene matches: 10. This CDR3 is built from 16 residues. CDR3 amino acids: CASRAGQGASGEKLFF. The CDR3 nucleotides are TGTGCCAGCAGGGCGGGACAGGGGGCTTCGGGCGAAAAACTGTTTTTT.

This chain links TRBV19 with TRBJ1-1; no definite D call. The germline V gene has CDR1 LNHDA and CDR2 SQIVND (reference sequence). V was cut by 6 bases and J by 0 bases, with 17 bases left in between. The CDR3 runs to 16 residues. CDR3 sequence (DNA): TGTGCCAGTAGCCCTACTTCCAGGTTTCTGAACACTGAAGCTTTCTTT. Protein product: CASSPTSRFLNTEAFF.

V gene TRBV6-2 or TRBV6-3 combines with J gene TRBJ2-1, with 8 bases fitting TRBD2. Germline V gene sequence: CDR1 MNHEY, CDR2 SVGEGT. V dropped 6 bases and J dropped 8; count of bases not matched to a gene: 3. The CDR3 extends over 12 amino acids. For the CDR3, the DNA is TGTGCCAGCAGCCTAGCGGGCGATGAGCAGTTCTTC. Protein sequence: CASSLAGDEQFF.

The genes are TRBV30 and TRBJ1-2, with D possibly TRBD1 on 6 matching bases. Germline lookup yields CDR1 GTSNPN and CDR2 SVGIG (reference sequence). V lost 1 base and J 6 bases, leaving 15 bases between the germline ends. This CDR3 is 14 amino acids long. CDR3 bases: TGTGCCTGGAGTGACCAACCAAGACAGGATGGCTACACCTTC. Its protein product is CAWSDQPRQDGYTF. Together with reference TRBV30 and TRBJ1-2, the CDR3 gives the full variable domain: SQTIHQWPATLVQPVGSPLSLECTVEGTSNPNLYWYRQAAGRGLQLLFYSVGIGQISSEVPQNLSASRPQDRQFILSSKKLLLSDSGFYLCAWSDQPRQDGYTFGSGTRLTVV.